Each of the 10 T cell receptor beta chains below was sequenced from the same sample in a study of monozygotic twins with cystic fibrosis. Libraries were prepared by immunoSEQ multiplex PCR; TCRdb keeps only in-frame clonotypes and omits some of them. The table includes 35,000 or so clones, 84% detected once. Source material: blood. The receptor set was obtained from a girl aged 2 to 9 with cystic fibrosis.

The chain links TRBV30 to TRBJ1-5; weak D call: TRBD1 (6 bases). CDR3 size: 16 residues. The germline V gene has CDR1 GTSNPN and CDR2 SVGIG (reference sequence). V gave up 3 bases and J gave up 0 bases, with 15 bases separating them. DNA for the CDR3: TGTGCCTGGAGCGCTTCGGACAGATATAGCAATCAGCCCCAGCATTTT. The encoded protein is CAWSASDRYSNQPQHF.

This sequence joins TRBV5-1 and TRBJ1-4; D is unclear. V shed 0 bases and J shed 1 base, with 7 bases lying between them. The CDR3 loop spans 15 amino acids. The germline V gene encodes CDR1 SGHRS and CDR2 YFSETQ. The CDR3 loop is CASSLGRGTNEKLFF. CDR3 DNA: TGCGCCAGCAGCTTGGGGCGGGGAACTAATGAAAAACTGTTTTTT.

The chain recombines TRBV2 with TRBJ1-2; TRBD1 matches at 8 bases. Germline loops: CDR1 SNHLY, CDR2 FYNNEI. J was trimmed by 7 bases and V by 1 base; bases with no gene match: 5. This CDR3 has 14 amino acids. The CDR3 DNA sequence: TGTGCCAGCAGTGAAGGGTACAGGGGGGGTGGCTACACCTTC. Translated: CASSEGYRGGGYTF.

The rearrangement joins TRBV7-9 to TRBJ1-1; a possible D gene is TRBD1 (5 bases). The CDR3 has 12 residues. Trimming left V 5 bases short and J 5 bases short, with 9 bases between. Germline V gene data show CDR1 as SEHNR and CDR2 as FQNEAQ (reference sequence). In DNA form, the CDR3 reads TGTGCCAGCAGCCGAGCAGGGACTGAAGCTTTCTTT. Its translation: CASSRAGTEAFF.

This chain joins TRBV5-6 and TRBJ1-3, with TRBD1 identical over 7 bases. Germline assignment: CDR1 SGHDT and CDR2 YYEEEE. Losses at the gene ends were 4 bases for V and 2 bases for J; bases not matched to a gene: 9. The CDR3 is made up of 16 amino acids. Written as DNA, the CDR3 is TGTGCCAGCAGCAATCCCTACAGGGGACCTGGAAACACCATATATTTT. Translation gives CASSNPYRGPGNTIYF.

The chain employs TRBV5-6 and TRBJ2-7; no definite D call. V lost 2 bases, J lost 6 bases, and 9 bases lay in between. This CDR3 has 12 amino acids. Germline V gene sequence: CDR1 SGHDT, CDR2 YYEEEE. Here the CDR3 DNA reads TGTGCCAGCAGCTTTGGCCAACTCGAGCAGTACTTC. Translation gives CASSFGQLEQYF.

The V gene is TRBV6-5, the J gene TRBJ1-3; perhaps TRBD1 as D (6 bases). This CDR3 has 15 residues. The V end was cut by 4 bases, the J end by 3 bases, with 13 bases between. In germline, CDR1 is MNHEY, CDR2 SVGAGI. The CDR3 loop reads CASSSPGHRGNTIYF. The CDR3 region has the DNA TGTGCCAGCAGTTCGCCGGGACACCGTGGAAACACCATATATTTT.

V usage is TRBV5-1 and J usage is TRBJ2-2; D remains unclear. Between the trimmed V and J ends, which lost 0 bases and 0 bases, there was a span of 9 bases. This CDR3 spans 16 amino acids. In germline, CDR1 is SGHRS, CDR2 YFSETQ. The CDR3 spells CASSLGGTTNTGELFF. The CDR3 DNA follows: TGCGCCAGCAGCTTGGGAGGTACAACGAACACCGGGGAGCTGTTTTTT.

This chain connects TRBV4-1 to TRBJ2-2; tentative D call: TRBD2 (6 bases). CDR1 and CDR2 (germline): MGHRA, YSYEKL. Trimming cost V 4 bases and J 3 bases, with 12 bases left between them. The CDR3 spans 15 residues. CDR3 protein: CASSPTVADTGELFF. The CDR3 bases are TGCGCCAGCAGCCCCACGGTAGCGGACACCGGGGAGCTGTTTTTT.

The chain combines TRBV7-2 with TRBJ1-5; D might be TRBD1 (6 bases). There are 15 residues in the CDR3. Per germline, CDR1 SGHTA and CDR2 FQGNSA. V was shortened by 5 bases and J by 3 bases, with 14 bases between the two germline ends. The CDR3 is CASSLDRTDNQPQHF. CDR3 DNA: TGTGCCAGCAGCCTCGACAGGACAGACAATCAGCCCCAGCATTTT.